This TCR beta chain was obtained from a study of blood T cell repertoires in COVID-19. Looking at the study overall: Samples came from the United States, Italy and Spain, spanning acute and convalescent COVID-19. T cells, B-cell-depleted T cells, or PBMCs supplied cDNA or gDNA.

CDR1 is SGHTA and CDR2 is FQGNSA in the germline V gene. Trimming stripped 5 bases from V and 1 base from J, with 16 bases between. CDR3 length: 16 amino acids. Sequencing was performed with immunoSEQ multiplex PCR; in TCRdb, only in-frame clones are kept and a portion is missing. This sample has under 75,000 clones, with more than 70% found just once. The sequence came from a human donor in a cohort sampled during active COVID-19. The sequenced material came from peripheral blood. V gene TRBV7-2 combines with J gene TRBJ2-3; perhaps TRBD2 as D (6 bases). CDR3 protein: CASSPQPGLRTDTQYF. In DNA, the CDR3 is TGTGCCAGCAGCCCCCAACCGGGACTCCGCACAGATACGCAGTATTTT.